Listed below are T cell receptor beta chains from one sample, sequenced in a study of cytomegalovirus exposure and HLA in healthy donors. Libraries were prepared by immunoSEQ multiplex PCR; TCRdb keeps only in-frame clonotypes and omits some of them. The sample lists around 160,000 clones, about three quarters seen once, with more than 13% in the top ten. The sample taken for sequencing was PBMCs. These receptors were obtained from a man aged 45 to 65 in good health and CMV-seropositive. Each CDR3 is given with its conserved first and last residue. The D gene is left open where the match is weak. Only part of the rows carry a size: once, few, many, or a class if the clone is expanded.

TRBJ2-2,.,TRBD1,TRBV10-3,TGTGCCATTCGCTCCGGGACAGGGCGGGCCGGGGAGCTGTTTTTT,CAIRSGTGRAGELFF
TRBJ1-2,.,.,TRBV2,TGTGCCAGCAGTGAACTAGGGAGAGGGAGGGATGGCTACACCTTC,CASSELGRGRDGYTF
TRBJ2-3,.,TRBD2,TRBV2,TGTGCCAGCAGTGAAGAGGTTAGCGGGGGGGCTTTAGATACGCAGTATTTT,CASSEEVSGGALDTQYF
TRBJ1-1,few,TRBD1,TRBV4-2,TGTGCCAGCAGCCAATCCGACAGGGACACTGAAGCTTTCTTT,CASSQSDRDTEAFF
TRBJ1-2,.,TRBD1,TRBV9,TGTGCCAGCAGCGCCCGACAGGGGAACTATGGCTACACCTTC,CASSARQGNYGYTF
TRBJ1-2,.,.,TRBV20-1,TGCAGTGCTAGAACGGCAGGTGGCTACACCTTC,CSARTAGGYTF
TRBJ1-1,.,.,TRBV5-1,TGCGCCAGCAGCCGGGATGGGAGGTCGAACACTGAAGCTTTCTTT,CASSRDGRSNTEAFF
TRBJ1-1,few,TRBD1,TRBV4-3,TGCGCCAGCAGCTTCGGACAGGGGGGCACTGAAGCTTTCTTT,CASSFGQGGTEAFF
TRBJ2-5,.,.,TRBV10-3,TGTGCCATCAGTGTTCGAGAGACCCAGTACTTC,CAISVRETQYF
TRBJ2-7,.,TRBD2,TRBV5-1,TGCGCCAGCAGCTTGAGGCGGGGGAGCCCCTACGAGCAGTACTTC,CASSLRRGSPYEQYF
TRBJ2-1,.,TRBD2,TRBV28,TGTGCCATCGCCGTGGGGGGGTTCTACAATGAGCAGTTCTTC,CAIAVGGFYNEQFF
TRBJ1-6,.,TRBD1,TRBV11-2,TGTGCCAGCAGCTTGGTCCAGGGGGGCGCTTCACCCCTCCACTTT,CASSLVQGGASPLHF
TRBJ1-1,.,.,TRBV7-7,TGTGCCAGCAGCCCCTATGTGCAGGGGATGAACGAGAACACTGAAGCTTTCTTT,CASSPYVQGMNENTEAFF
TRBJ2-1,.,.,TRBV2,TGTGCCAGCAGCCGCCTTAGGGGGGGCAGGGATGAGCAGTTCTTC,CASSRLRGGRDEQFF
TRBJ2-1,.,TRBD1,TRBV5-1,TGCGCCAGCAGCTCACCGGGACAGGGAAAATCGGGCAATGAGCAGTTCTTC,CASSSPGQGKSGNEQFF
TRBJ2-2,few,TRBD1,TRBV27,TGTGCCAGCAGTTTCACCCCACAGGGGGACACCGGGGAGCTGTTTTTT,CASSFTPQGDTGELFF
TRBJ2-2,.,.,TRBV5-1,TGCGCCAGCAGCTTGGGCCGCGGGGATGGGGCCGGGGAGCTGTTTTTT,CASSLGRGDGAGELFF
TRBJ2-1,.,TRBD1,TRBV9,TGTGCCAGTACAGGGGGCACCTACAATGAGCAGTTCTTC,CASTGGTYNEQFF
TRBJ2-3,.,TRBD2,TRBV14,TGTGCCAGCAGCAAGAACCCGGGACTAGGGTACACAGATACGCAGTATTTT,CASSKNPGLGYTDTQYF
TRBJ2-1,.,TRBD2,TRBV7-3,TGTGCCAGCAGCTCGCTAGCGGGGGCGGAGTATGAGCAGTTCTTC,CASSSLAGAEYEQFF
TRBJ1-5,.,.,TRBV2,TGTGCCAGCAGTGAAGGAGGCGACAATCAGCCCCAGCATTTT,CASSEGGDNQPQHF
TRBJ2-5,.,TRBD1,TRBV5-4,TGTGCCAGCAGCGACCTCCCCGGGACAGACACCCAGTACTTC,CASSDLPGTDTQYF
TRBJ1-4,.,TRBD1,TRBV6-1,TGTGCCAGCAGCCTAACAGGGGAGGAAAAACTGTTTTTT,CASSLTGEEKLFF
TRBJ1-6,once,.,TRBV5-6,TGTGCCAGCAGCCCATCGCGGAATAACTATAATTCACCCCTCCACTTT,CASSPSRNNYNSPLHF
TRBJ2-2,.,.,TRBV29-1,TGCAGCGTTGAAAGGGAGTCGGCCGGGGAGCTGTTTTTT,CSVERESAGELFF
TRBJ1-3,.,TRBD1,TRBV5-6,TGTGCCAGCAGCTTCAGTGGGACAGGGGATTTCGGAAACACCATATATTTT,CASSFSGTGDFGNTIYF
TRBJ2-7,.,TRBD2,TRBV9,TGTGCCAGCAGCCCCCCGTCGGGGGGGGCCGTCGAGCAGTACTTC,CASSPPSGGAVEQYF
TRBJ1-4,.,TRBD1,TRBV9,TGTGCCAGCAGCAGTACAGGGGTAAGGGAAAAACTGTTTTTT,CASSSTGVREKLFF